This TCR beta chain emerged from a study of blood T cell repertoires in COVID-19. For the study at large: Acute and convalescent COVID-19 specimens originated in the United States, Italy and Spain. Sources were T cells, B-cell-depleted T cells, or PBMCs; the material itself was cDNA or gDNA.

As processed by the authors: Amplification of reference gene primers provided the estimated nucleated cell counts. Profiling relied on immunoSEQ multiplex PCR, and the TCRdb table lists in-frame clones only, not all of them. The V and J calls and clone size come from that table; D and trimming were worked out from the DNA. The sample contains 150,000 or so clones, 77% of which appear only once. V lost 2 bases, J lost 4 bases, and 12 bases lay in between. This CDR3 region has 15 residues. Germline-derived CDR1 and CDR2 are LGHNA and YSLEER. V is TRBV4-3 and J is TRBJ2-1, with D tentatively TRBD1 (6 bases). The TCR was taken from a woman aged 45-59 years with active or convalescent COVID-19. Sample: peripheral blood. CDR3 loop: CASSQNQGSYNEQFF. The CDR3 region has the DNA TGCGCCAGCAGCCAAAATCAGGGGTCGTACAATGAGCAGTTCTTC.